The following is a T cell receptor (beta chain) sequence with its context. The source of the sample is a study of blood T cell repertoires in COVID-19. About the research overall: The origin of the acute and convalescent COVID-19 samples was the United States, Italy and Spain. PBMCs, B-cell-depleted T cells, or T cells provided the cDNA or gDNA that made up the material.

The V and J ends lost 7 bases and 0 bases respectively, with 7 bases between them. The germline V gene has CDR1 MNHEY and CDR2 SVGAGI. The CDR3 extends over 13 amino acids. Per the authors' pipeline: Nucleated cell number was recorded as an estimate derived from reference gene primer amplification. Sequencing used immunoSEQ multiplex PCR; TCRdb keeps in-frame clones, though not all of them. V and J calls and clone size are copied from that table; D and trimming were computed from the DNA. Here the sample spans 120,000 or so clones, 70% to 85% being singletons. The sequenced sample consisted of peripheral blood. This sequence originates from a human donor with acute or convalescent COVID-19. The donor label of this sample is uncertain. The chain carries TRBV6-5 and TRBJ1-5; D gene uncertain. The CDR3 DNA reads TGTGCCAGCACACCCTATAGCAATCAGCCCCAGCATTTT. Translating gives CASTPYSNQPQHF.